Presented here are 21 T cell receptor beta chains from one specimen sequenced in a study of beta chain features in type 1 diabetes. What was sequenced were expressed TCRB transcripts, since all of the isolated RNA had been reverse transcribed. Data came from immunoSEQ multiplex PCR; TCRdb stores just in-frame clones and leaves some out. This sample has more than 300,000 clones; about 15% occur once, and the top ten carry roughly 0.019%. The source material was naive CD4+ T cells from blood. The source is a woman between 18 and 30 years old in good health.

The gene calls are TRBV6-5 and TRBJ2-5; maybe TRBD1 (6 bases). The germline gives CDR1 MNHEY, CDR2 SVGAGI. Trimming left V 6 bases short and J 4 bases short, with 9 bases between. The length of the CDR3 is 12 residues. In DNA form, the CDR3 reads TGTGCCAGCAGGGACAGCGGAGAGACCCAGTACTTC. Its translation: CASRDSGETQYF.

This clone was counted between two and nine times. In DNA, the CDR3 is TGTGCCAGCACCCGGGGACAGGGCGGCACAGATACGCAGTATTTT. Amino acid sequence: CASTRGQGGTDTQYF. The chain joins TRBV7-9 to TRBJ2-3; TRBD1 matches 9 bases. With V trimmed by 7 bases and J by 1 base, 6 bases remained unmatched. The CDR3 sequence is 15 residues long. The germline CDR1 and CDR2 sequences are SEHNR and FQNEAQ (reference sequence).

The sample holds a few counts of this clone. This sequence joins TRBV7-9 and TRBJ2-1; TRBD2 matches at 9 bases. Germline CDR1 reads SEHNR; CDR2 reads FQNEAQ (reference sequence). V shed 5 bases and J 6 bases; nucleotides not matched to a gene: 11. The CDR3 runs 16 residues. The CDR3 protein is CASSALTSGISNEQFF. The CDR3 nucleotides read TGTGCCAGCAGCGCCCTGACTAGCGGAATAAGCAATGAGCAGTTCTTC.

This clone has a handful of counts. As DNA, the CDR3 is TGCGCCAGCAGCTTGGCGCCAGGGGCGGAGGAAAAACTGTTTTTT. Residues: CASSLAPGAEEKLFF. The rearrangement links TRBV5-1 to TRBJ1-4; D is perhaps TRBD1 (6 bases). The CDR3 is 15 residues long. V lost 0 bases to trimming and J lost 8 bases, with 14 bases between them. CDR1 is SGHRS and CDR2 is YFSETQ in the germline V gene.

The CDR3 loop is CAWSEGQTYEQYF. In DNA form, the CDR3 reads TGTGCCTGGAGCGAGGGACAGACCTACGAGCAGTACTTC. V gene TRBV30 combines with J gene TRBJ2-7, with 7 bases aligning to TRBD1. Germline CDR1 reads GTSNPN; CDR2 reads SVGIG (reference sequence). The CDR3 covers 13 residues. V lost 3 bases, J lost 2 bases, and 4 bases stayed unmatched. Complete variable domain (other parts from reference TRBV30 and TRBJ2-7): SQTIHQWPATLVQPVGSPLSLECTVEGTSNPNLYWYRQAAGRGLQLLFYSVGIGQISSEVPQNLSASRPQDRQFILSSKKLLLSDSGFYLCAWSEGQTYEQYFGPGTRLTVT.

This clone was observed a handful of times. The chain carries TRBV14 and TRBJ2-6; D is unresolved. The CDR3 spans 18 residues. CDR1 SGHDN and CDR2 FVKESK come from the germline V gene. Trimming shortened V by 5 bases and J by 1 base, and 18 bases separated the two germline ends. Here the CDR3 DNA reads TGTGCCAGCAGCGCTTTTGGGCTTCGCCCTTCTGGGGCCAACGTCCTGACTTTC. It yields the protein CASSAFGLRPSGANVLTF.

The chain joins TRBV27 to TRBJ2-1; 7 nucleotides agree with TRBD1. The CDR3 runs to 15 residues. After removal of 3 bases from V and 1 base from J, the junction contained 3 bases not matched to a gene. Looked up from germline, CDR1 is MNHEY and CDR2 is SMNVEV (reference sequence). The CDR3 region has the DNA TGTGCCAGCAGTTTTACAGGGGCATCCTACAATGAGCAGTTCTTC. Translating gives CASSFTGASYNEQFF.

The chain couples TRBV29-1 to TRBJ1-2; 8 bases map to TRBD1. The CDR3 is 14 amino acids. The germline CDR1 and CDR2 sequences are SQVTM and ANQGSEA. Unmatched junction bases numbered 4, after V lost 0 bases and J lost 4 bases. This CDR3 reads CSVEDRGRGYGYTF. CDR3 DNA: TGCAGCGTTGAAGACAGGGGGCGAGGCTATGGCTACACCTTC.

This clone showed up just a few times. The chain has TRBV30 and TRBJ2-7; 7 bases are shared with TRBD1. CDR3 length equals 15 residues. The V gene end was trimmed by 1 base and the J gene end by 6 bases; junction bases not matched to a gene: 12. Per germline, CDR1 GTSNPN and CDR2 SVGIG (reference sequence). The CDR3, as DNA: TGTGCCTGGAGTGGGACAGGTCCCTCTCAACGCGAGCAGTACTTC. Translated: CAWSGTGPSQREQYF.

In DNA form, the CDR3 reads TGTGCCAGCAGTTCCGGGAGGACCTACAATGAGCAGTTCTTC. Its protein product is CASSSGRTYNEQFF. This chain joins TRBV27 and TRBJ2-1, with 7 bases lining up with TRBD2. The germline V gene has CDR1 MNHEY and CDR2 SMNVEV (reference sequence). The J segment lost 2 bases and the V segment lost 4 bases, leaving 2 bases of the junction unmatched. The CDR3 covers 14 residues.

CDR3 amino acids: CASSPGTGGWREQYF. CDR3 bases: TGCGCCAGCAGCCCAGGGACAGGGGGCTGGCGGGAGCAGTACTTC. The chain carries TRBV5-1 and TRBJ2-7, with 12 positions matching TRBD1. CDR1 and CDR2 (germline): SGHRS, YFSETQ. V was clipped by 4 bases and J by 7 bases; unmatched bases: 9. The CDR3 extends over 15 amino acids.

This clone showed up just a few times. This rearrangement joins TRBV6-1 to TRBJ2-7; D possibly corresponds to TRBD2 (5 bases). CDR3 size: 12 residues. The V gene lost 6 bases and the J gene lost 6 bases, with 12 bases spanning the gap. Germline lookup yields CDR1 MNHNS and CDR2 SASEGT. The CDR3 loop is CASREVTVEQYF. The DNA for the CDR3 is TGTGCCAGCAGGGAGGTTACGGTCGAGCAGTACTTC.

This rearrangement joins TRBV30 to TRBJ2-7; unclear D gene. Deletions cut 4 bases from V and 3 bases from J, with 10 bases between. Germline CDR1 is GTSNPN and CDR2 is SVGIG (reference sequence). The CDR3 extends over 12 amino acids. CDR3 in DNA: TGTGCCTGGACAGGATTAGACTACGAGCAGTACTTC. Amino acids: CAWTGLDYEQYF. The full variable domain, rest sourced from reference TRBV30 and TRBJ2-7, is SQTIHQWPATLVQPVGSPLSLECTVEGTSNPNLYWYRQAAGRGLQLLFYSVGIGQISSEVPQNLSASRPQDRQFILSSKKLLLSDSGFYLCAWTGLDYEQYFGPGTRLTVT.

This clone turned up a few times. This rearrangement joins TRBV6-5 to TRBJ2-7; TRBD2 is a possible D gene (6 bases). Looked up from germline, CDR1 is MNHEY and CDR2 is SVGAGI. Trimming removed 5 bases at V and 4 bases at J, with 9 bases between. The CDR3 length is 12 residues. CDR3 protein: CASSRTTYEQYF. The CDR3, as DNA: TGTGCCAGCAGTCGGACTACTTACGAGCAGTACTTC.

V gene TRBV7-9 combines with J gene TRBJ2-7; 9 bases agree with TRBD1. The trim removed 3 bases at V and 0 bases at J, leaving 6 bases unmatched. CDR3 length: 16 amino acids. Germline lookup yields CDR1 SEHNR and CDR2 FQNEAQ (reference sequence). The CDR3 sequence is CASSFYGTGTSYEQYF. The DNA for the CDR3 is TGTGCCAGCAGCTTCTATGGGACAGGGACCTCCTACGAGCAGTACTTC.

This clone was seen only a few times. The chain employs TRBV27 and TRBJ2-5, with 8 bases aligning to TRBD2. The CDR3 sequence is 17 residues long. J was trimmed by 5 bases and V by 6 bases; bases with no gene match: 17. Germline V CDR1 and CDR2: MNHEY, SMNVEV (reference sequence). The CDR3 reads CASSPRWRAGERETQYF. CDR3 bases: TGTGCCAGCAGCCCTAGGTGGCGAGCGGGAGAGAGGGAGACCCAGTACTTC.

The chain has TRBV5-1 and TRBJ2-2, with 14 bases that match TRBD2. Per the germline V gene, CDR1 is SGHRS and CDR2 is YFSETQ. The CDR3 consists of 16 residues. V shed 5 bases and J 4 bases; nucleotides not matched to a gene: 4. As DNA, the CDR3 is TGCGCCAGCAGTCTGACTAGCGGGAGGGGCACCGGGGAGCTGTTTTTT. It yields the protein CASSLTSGRGTGELFF.

The chain links TRBV2 to TRBJ2-7, with 7 bases aligning to TRBD2. There are 14 residues in the CDR3. CDR1 SNHLY and CDR2 FYNNEI come from the germline V gene. V dropped 6 bases and J dropped 4; count of bases not matched to a gene: 9. CDR3: CASRPGLIPYEQYF. The DNA for the CDR3 is TGTGCCAGCAGACCGGGACTAATTCCTTACGAGCAGTACTTC.

This clone was counted only a few times. This chain connects TRBV7-2 to TRBJ2-3; 7 nucleotides line up with TRBD1. Germline lookup yields CDR1 SGHTA and CDR2 FQGNSA. V dropped 2 bases and J dropped 0; count of bases not matched to a gene: 5. The CDR3 sequence is 16 residues long. CDR3: CASSLLDRLSTDTQYF. The CDR3 DNA follows: TGTGCCAGCAGCTTATTGGACAGGCTGAGCACAGATACGCAGTATTTT. Using reference TRBV7-2 and TRBJ2-3 for the parts outside the CDR3, the full variable domain is GAGVSQSPSNKVTEKGKDVELRCDPISGHTALYWYRQSLGQGLEFLIYFQGNSAPDKSGLPSDRFSAERTGGSVSTLTIQRTQQEDSAVYLCASSLLDRLSTDTQYFGPGTRLTVL.

In DNA form, the CDR3 reads TGCGCCAGCAGCCCCTCTATATCCACAGATACGCAGTATTTT. As protein: CASSPSISTDTQYF. The gene calls are TRBV5-1 and TRBJ2-3; D is uncertain. Germline CDR1 is SGHRS and CDR2 is YFSETQ. The CDR3 has 14 amino acids. Trimming pared 4 bases from V and 2 bases from J, leaving 11 bases between.

The chain links TRBV2 to TRBJ2-5, with a possible D match to TRBD2 (6 bases). Per germline, CDR1 SNHLY and CDR2 FYNNEI. The length of the CDR3 is 16 residues. Trimming took off 3 bases at V and 1 base at J, with 15 bases between the two ends. This chain's CDR3 is CASSDRGSGLQETQYF. The DNA of the CDR3 is TGTGCCAGCAGTGACCGAGGTAGCGGACTCCAAGAGACCCAGTACTTC. The variable domain in full, with the rest retrieved from reference TRBV2 and TRBJ2-5, is EPEVTQTPSHQVTQMGQEVILRCVPISNHLYFYWYRQILGQKVEFLVSFYNNEISEKSEIFDDQFSVERPDGSNFTLKIRSTKLEDSAMYFCASSDRGSGLQETQYFGPGTRLLVL.